This is a list of T cell receptor beta chains from one sample in a study of OX40 agonist ivuxolimab in advanced cancers. The table came from immunoSEQ multiplex PCR; TCRdb's copy has only in-frame clones and leaves some out. Altogether roughly 77,000 clones are present, 80% to 95% being singletons, with the ten largest covering approximately 11%. The specimen was CD4+ or CD8+ T cells sorted from blood, collected in a trial of the OX40 agonist ivuxolimab. These receptors were obtained from an adult with an advanced solid tumor such as melanoma, head and neck, liver or kidney cancer. Both conserved end residues are part of each CDR3. The D gene is left open where the match is weak. The size field is filled for only some rows; it gives once, few, many or a size class.

cdr3_length j_call d_call v_call clone_size cdr3_aa cdr3_nt
13 TRBJ2-7 . TRBV5-5 . CASSLGSSYEQYF TGTGCCAGCAGCTTGGGTAGCTCCTACGAGCAGTACTTC
16 TRBJ2-7 TRBD2 TRBV5-6 . CASSPGLAVPSYEQYF TGTGCCAGCAGCCCGGGACTAGCGGTGCCTTCCTACGAGCAGTACTTC
13 TRBJ2-7 . TRBV15 . CATSRGRGYEQYF TGTGCCACCAGCAGAGGCAGGGGCTACGAGCAGTACTTC
12 TRBJ2-7 . TRBV10-3 once CAISGQPYEQYF TGTGCCATCAGTGGTCAGCCCTACGAGCAGTACTTC
13 TRBJ2-2 . TRBV6-5 . CASSYSPTGELFF TGTGCCAGCAGTTACTCCCCCACCGGGGAGCTGTTTTTT
12 TRBJ2-1 . TRBV4-1 . CASSQSYNEQFF TGCGCCAGCAGCCAATCTTACAATGAGCAGTTCTTC
16 TRBJ1-2 TRBD1 TRBV9 . CASSVERQGVGYGYTF TGTGCCAGCAGCGTAGAGAGACAGGGGGTCGGCTATGGCTACACCTTC
15 TRBJ2-1 TRBD2 TRBV11-2 . CASSLGGGSYNEQFF TGTGCCAGCAGCTTAGGGGGGGGCTCCTACAATGAGCAGTTCTTC
12 TRBJ1-5 . TRBV7-9 . CASSLESQPQHF TGTGCCAGCAGCTTAGAAAGTCAGCCCCAGCATTTT
14 TRBJ2-3 . TRBV6-5 . CASSPGSPTDTQYF TGTGCCAGCAGTCCCGGTTCGCCCACAGATACGCAGTATTTT
14 TRBJ2-7 TRBD1 TRBV19 . CASSDSGGVDEQYF TGTGCCAGTAGTGATTCAGGGGGTGTCGACGAGCAGTACTTC
15 TRBJ2-2 . TRBV4-3 . CASSQWAREPGELFF TGCGCCAGCAGCCAATGGGCGAGGGAGCCCGGGGAGCTGTTTTTT
14 TRBJ2-7 . TRBV7-8 . CASSLYAVTSEQYF TGTGCCAGCAGCTTATACGCGGTAACGAGCGAGCAGTACTTC
12 TRBJ2-2 . TRBV7-9 few CASSGHSGELFF TGTGCCAGCAGCGGCCATAGCGGGGAGCTGTTTTTT
16 TRBJ1-1 TRBD1 TRBV4-1 . CASSQWTGGSDTEAFF TGCGCCAGCAGCCAATGGACAGGGGGTTCGGACACTGAAGCTTTCTTT
15 TRBJ1-6 . TRBV6-1 once CASSETSSYNSPLHF TGTGCCAGCAGTGAAACGAGCTCCTATAATTCACCCCTCCACTTT
16 TRBJ1-2 . TRBV13 . CASRGGGRLSNYGYTF TGTGCCAGCAGGGGGGGTGGACGGCTCTCAAACTATGGCTACACCTTC
16 TRBJ1-4 . TRBV7-6 once CASSLGWGSDNEKLFF TGTGCCAGCAGCTTAGGATGGGGCAGCGATAATGAAAAACTGTTTTTT
17 TRBJ2-5 TRBD1 TRBV11-2 . CASSLTGQGEIQETQYF TGTGCCAGCAGCTTAACGGGACAGGGGGAAATTCAAGAGACCCAGTACTTC
13 TRBJ2-7 . TRBV7-3 . CASSFGGSYEQYF TGTGCCAGCAGCTTCGGGGGTTCCTACGAGCAGTACTTC
16 TRBJ2-2 . TRBV11-2 . CASSSPGDTYTGELFF TGTGCCAGCAGCTCCCCTGGTGACACCTACACCGGGGAGCTGTTTTTT
15 TRBJ2-2 . TRBV4-3 . CASSQAGPTDGELFF TGCGCCAGCAGCCAAGCGGGCCCGACAGACGGGGAGCTGTTTTTT
15 TRBJ2-3 . TRBV5-6 . CASSRNGLGLDTQYF TGTGCCAGCAGCCGAAATGGACTGGGTTTGGATACGCAGTATTTT